This TCR beta chain was sequenced in a study of cytomegalovirus exposure and HLA in healthy donors. Germline CDR1 reads MNHNS; CDR2 reads SASEGT. Trimming cost V 4 bases and J 5 bases; bases outside gene matches: 4. This CDR3 spans 14 amino acids. The PCR had 60 Vbeta and 13 Jbeta primers. Using immunoSEQ multiplex PCR, the repertoire was profiled, and TCRdb retains in-frame clones only, with some absent. The data show tens of thousands of clones, with roughly four fifths seen just once and 2.5% to 3% held by the top ten. The chain uses TRBV6-1 and TRBJ2-1, with 8 bases matching TRBD1. This TCR was recovered from a man aged 45-65 years in good health and CMV-seronegative. Sequenced: PBMCs. Here the CDR3 reads CASSGNRGNNEQFF. CDR3 DNA sequence: TGTGCCAGCAGTGGAAACAGGGGGAACAATGAGCAGTTCTTC.